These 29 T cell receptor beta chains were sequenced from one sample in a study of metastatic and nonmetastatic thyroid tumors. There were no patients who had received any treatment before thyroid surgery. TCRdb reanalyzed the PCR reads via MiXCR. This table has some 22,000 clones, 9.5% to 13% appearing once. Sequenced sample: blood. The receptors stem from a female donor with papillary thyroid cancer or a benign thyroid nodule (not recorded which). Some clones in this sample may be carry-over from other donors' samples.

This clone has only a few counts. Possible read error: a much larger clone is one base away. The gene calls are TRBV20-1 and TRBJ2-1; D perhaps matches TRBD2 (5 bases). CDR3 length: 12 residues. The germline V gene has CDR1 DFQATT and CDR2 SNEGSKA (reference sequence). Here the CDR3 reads CSAREETNEQLF. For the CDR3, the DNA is TGCAGTGCTAGGGAGGAGACGAATGAGCAGTTATTC.

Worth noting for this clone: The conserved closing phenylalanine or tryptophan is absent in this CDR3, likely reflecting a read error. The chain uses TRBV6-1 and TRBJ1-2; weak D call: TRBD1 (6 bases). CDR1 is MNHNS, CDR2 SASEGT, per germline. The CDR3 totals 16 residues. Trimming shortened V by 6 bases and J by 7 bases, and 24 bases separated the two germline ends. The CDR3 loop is CASSPLSDGGAGGYTV. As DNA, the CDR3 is TGTGCCAGCAGCCCGTTATCCGATGGGGGGGCTGGTGGCTACACCGTC.

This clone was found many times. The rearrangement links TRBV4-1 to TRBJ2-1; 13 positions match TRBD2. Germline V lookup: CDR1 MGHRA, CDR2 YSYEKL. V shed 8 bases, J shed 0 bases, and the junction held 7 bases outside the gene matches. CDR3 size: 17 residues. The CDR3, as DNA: TGCGCCAGCGCCGGGACTAGCGGGACCAGCTCCTACAATGAGCAGTTCTTC. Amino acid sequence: CASAGTSGTSSYNEQFF.

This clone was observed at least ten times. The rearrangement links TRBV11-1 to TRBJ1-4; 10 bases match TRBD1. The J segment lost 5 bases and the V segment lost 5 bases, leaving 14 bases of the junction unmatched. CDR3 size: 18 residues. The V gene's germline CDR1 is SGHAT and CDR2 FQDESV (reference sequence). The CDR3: CASSTSRDRGKWNEKLFF. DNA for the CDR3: TGTGCCAGCAGCACGTCCCGGGACAGGGGAAAGTGGAATGAAAAACTGTTTTTT. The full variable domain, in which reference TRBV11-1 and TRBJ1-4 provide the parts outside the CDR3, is EAEVAQSPRYKITEKSQAVAFWCDPISGHATLYWYRQILGQGPELLVQFQDESVVDDSQLPKDRFSAERLKGVDSTLKIQPAELGDSAMYLCASSTSRDRGKWNEKLFFGSGTQLSVL.

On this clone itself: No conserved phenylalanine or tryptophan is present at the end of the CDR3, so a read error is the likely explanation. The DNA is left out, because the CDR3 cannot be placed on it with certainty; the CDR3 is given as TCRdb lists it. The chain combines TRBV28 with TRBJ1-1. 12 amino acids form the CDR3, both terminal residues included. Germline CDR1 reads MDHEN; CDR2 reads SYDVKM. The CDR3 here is CASSLGDRQVWI.

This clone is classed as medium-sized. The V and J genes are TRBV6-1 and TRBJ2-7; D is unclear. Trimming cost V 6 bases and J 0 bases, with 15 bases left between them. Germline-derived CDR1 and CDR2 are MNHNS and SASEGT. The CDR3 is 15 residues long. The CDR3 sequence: CASRRDKQSSYEQYF. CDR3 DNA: TGTGCCAGCAGGAGAGATAAACAGAGCTCCTACGAGCAGTACTTC.

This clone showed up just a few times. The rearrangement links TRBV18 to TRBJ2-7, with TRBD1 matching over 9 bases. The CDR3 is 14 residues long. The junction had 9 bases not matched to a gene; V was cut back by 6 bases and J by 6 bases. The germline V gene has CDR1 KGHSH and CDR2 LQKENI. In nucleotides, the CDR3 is TGTGCCAGCTCCGCTCCGGGACAGGGAGGCGAGCAGTACTTC. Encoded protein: CASSAPGQGGEQYF.

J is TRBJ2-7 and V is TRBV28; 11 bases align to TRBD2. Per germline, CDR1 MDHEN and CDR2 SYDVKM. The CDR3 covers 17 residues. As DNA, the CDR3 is TGTGGCGTATGTTCCCTAGCGGGAGGACAACCTATGTACGAGCAGTACTTC. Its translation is CGVCSLAGGQPMYEQYF.

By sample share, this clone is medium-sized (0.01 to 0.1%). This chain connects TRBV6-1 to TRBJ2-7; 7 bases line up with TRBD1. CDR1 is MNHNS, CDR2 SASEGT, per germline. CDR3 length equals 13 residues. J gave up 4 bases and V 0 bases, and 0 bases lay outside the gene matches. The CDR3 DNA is TGTGCCAGCAGTGAAGCGGGACAGTACGAGCAGTACTTC. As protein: CASSEAGQYEQYF.

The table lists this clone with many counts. CDR3 in amino acids: CASSEDYGGRAGYRETQYF. The CDR3 coding sequence is TGTGCCAGCAGTGAAGACTATGGCGGGAGGGCCGGGTATCGAGAGACCCAGTACTTC. V gene TRBV2 combines with J gene TRBJ2-5, with 9 bases that match TRBD2. The V segment lost 1 base and the J segment 4 bases; nucleotides outside the gene matches: 16. The CDR3 spans 19 residues. Germline CDR1 reads SNHLY; CDR2 reads FYNNEI.

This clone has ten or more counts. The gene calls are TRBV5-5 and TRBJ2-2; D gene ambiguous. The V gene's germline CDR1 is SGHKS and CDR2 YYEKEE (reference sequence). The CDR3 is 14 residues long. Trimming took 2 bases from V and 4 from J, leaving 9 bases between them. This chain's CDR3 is CASSLNSLTGELFF. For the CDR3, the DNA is TGTGCCAGCAGCTTAAACAGTCTCACCGGGGAGCTGTTTTTT.

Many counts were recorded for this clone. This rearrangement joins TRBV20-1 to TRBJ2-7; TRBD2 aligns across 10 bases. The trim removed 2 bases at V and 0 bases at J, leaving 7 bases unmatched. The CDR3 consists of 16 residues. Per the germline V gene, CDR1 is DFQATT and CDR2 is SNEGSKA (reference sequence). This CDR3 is CSARLRAGGSSYEQYF. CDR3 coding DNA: TGCAGTGCTAGACTCAGAGCGGGAGGGAGCTCCTACGAGCAGTACTTC.

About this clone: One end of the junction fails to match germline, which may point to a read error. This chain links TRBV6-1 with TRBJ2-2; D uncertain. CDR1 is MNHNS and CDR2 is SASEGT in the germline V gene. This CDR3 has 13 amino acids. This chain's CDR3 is CASGWRSTWELFF. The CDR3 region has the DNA TGTGCCAGCGGCTGGCGGTCCACCTGGGAGCTGTTTTTT.

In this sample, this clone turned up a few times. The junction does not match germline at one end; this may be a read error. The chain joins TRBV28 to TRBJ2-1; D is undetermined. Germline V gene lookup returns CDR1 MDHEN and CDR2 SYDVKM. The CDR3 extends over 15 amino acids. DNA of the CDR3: TGTGCCAGCAGTTTGGGCCTATCGGACGAGTATGAGCAGTCCTTC. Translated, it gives CASSLGLSDEYEQSF.

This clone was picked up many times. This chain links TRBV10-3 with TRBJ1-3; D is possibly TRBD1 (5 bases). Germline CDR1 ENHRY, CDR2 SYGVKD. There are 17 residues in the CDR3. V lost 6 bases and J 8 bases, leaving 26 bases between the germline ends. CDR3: CAISLPDKLGGSDTIYF. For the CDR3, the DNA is TGTGCCATCAGCCTACCCGACAAATTGGGGGGATCGGACACCATATATTTT.

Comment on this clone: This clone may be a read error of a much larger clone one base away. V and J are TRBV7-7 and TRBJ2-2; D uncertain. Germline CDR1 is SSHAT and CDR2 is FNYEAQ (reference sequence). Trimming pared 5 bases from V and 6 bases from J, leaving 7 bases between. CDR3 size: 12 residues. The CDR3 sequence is CASSIDAGELFF. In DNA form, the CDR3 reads TGTGCCAGCAGCATAGACGCCGGGGAGCTGTTTTTT.

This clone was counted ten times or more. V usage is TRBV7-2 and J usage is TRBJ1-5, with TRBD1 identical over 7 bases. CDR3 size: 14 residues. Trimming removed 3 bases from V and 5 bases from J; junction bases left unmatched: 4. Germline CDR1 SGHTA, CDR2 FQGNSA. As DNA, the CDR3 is TGTGCCAGCAGCTTCCGCCAGGGGGATCAGCCCCAGCATTTT. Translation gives CASSFRQGDQPQHF.

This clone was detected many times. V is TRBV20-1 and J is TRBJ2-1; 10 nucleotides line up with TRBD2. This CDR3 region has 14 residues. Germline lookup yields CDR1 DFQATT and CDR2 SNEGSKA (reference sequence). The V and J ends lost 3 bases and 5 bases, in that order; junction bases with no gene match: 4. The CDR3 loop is CSASLAGVNNEQFF. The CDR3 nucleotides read TGCAGTGCTAGCCTAGCGGGAGTTAACAATGAGCAGTTCTTC.

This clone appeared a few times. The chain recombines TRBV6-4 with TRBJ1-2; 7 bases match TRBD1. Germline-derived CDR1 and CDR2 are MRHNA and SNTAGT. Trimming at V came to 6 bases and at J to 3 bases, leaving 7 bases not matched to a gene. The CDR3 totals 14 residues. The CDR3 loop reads CASRKIGQDYGYTF. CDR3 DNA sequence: TGTGCCAGCAGAAAAATAGGACAGGACTATGGCTACACCTTC.

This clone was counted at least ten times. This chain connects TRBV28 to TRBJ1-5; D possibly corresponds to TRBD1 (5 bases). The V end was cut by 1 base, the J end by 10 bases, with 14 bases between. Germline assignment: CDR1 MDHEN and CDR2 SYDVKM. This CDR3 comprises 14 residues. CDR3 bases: TGTGCCAGCAGTTTATTGTGGCCCCAGGGTCCCCAGCATTTT. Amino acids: CASSLLWPQGPQHF.

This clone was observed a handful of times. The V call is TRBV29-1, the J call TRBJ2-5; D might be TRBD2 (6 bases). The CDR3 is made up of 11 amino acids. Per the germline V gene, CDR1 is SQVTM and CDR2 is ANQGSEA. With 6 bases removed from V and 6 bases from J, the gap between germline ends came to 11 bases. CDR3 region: CSVGTVQTQYF. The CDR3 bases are TGCAGCGTCGGGACTGTGCAGACCCAGTACTTC.

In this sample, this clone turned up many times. The CDR3 DNA reads TGTGCCAGCAGTAGCAGGGGTACAGGCGGAACTACCTACAATGAGCAGTTCTTC. Translated: CASSSRGTGGTTYNEQFF. The chain uses TRBV2 and TRBJ2-1; weak D call: TRBD1 (6 bases). Germline CDR1 reads SNHLY; CDR2 reads FYNNEI. The CDR3 totals 18 residues. With 5 bases removed from V and 2 bases from J, the gap between germline ends came to 22 bases.

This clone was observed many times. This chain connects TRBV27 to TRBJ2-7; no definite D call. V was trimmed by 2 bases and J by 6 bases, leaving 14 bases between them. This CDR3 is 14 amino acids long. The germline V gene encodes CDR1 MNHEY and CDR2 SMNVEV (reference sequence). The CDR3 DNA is TGTGCCAGCAGTTTACTTAATGAAAGTGGCGAGCAGTACTTC. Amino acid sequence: CASSLLNESGEQYF.

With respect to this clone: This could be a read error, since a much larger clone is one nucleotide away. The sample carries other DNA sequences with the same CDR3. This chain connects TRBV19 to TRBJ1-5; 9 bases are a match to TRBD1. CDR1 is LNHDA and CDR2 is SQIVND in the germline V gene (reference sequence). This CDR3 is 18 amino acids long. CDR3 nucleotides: TGTGCCAGTAGTATCCGCCGCTTCGGGACAGGGTTTAATCAACCCCAGCATTTC. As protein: CASSIRRFGTGFNQPQHF. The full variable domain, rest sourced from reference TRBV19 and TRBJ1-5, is DGGITQSPKYLFRKEGQNVTLSCEQNLNHDAMYWYRQDPGQGLRLIYYSQIVNDFQKGDIAEGYSVSREKKESFPLTVTSAQKNPTAFYLCASSIRRFGTGFNQPQHFGDGTRLSIL.

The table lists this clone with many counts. This CDR3 reads CASSLMGQGARAGYYNEQFF. CDR3 in DNA: TGTGCCAGCAGCTTAATGGGACAGGGGGCTAGGGCGGGTTACTACAATGAGCAGTTCTTC. The V call is TRBV7-3, the J call TRBJ2-1; 12 bases align to TRBD1. V lost 1 base to trimming and J lost 3 bases; unmatched junction nucleotides: 13. Germline V lookup: CDR1 SGHTA, CDR2 FQGTGA. This CDR3 is built from 20 residues.

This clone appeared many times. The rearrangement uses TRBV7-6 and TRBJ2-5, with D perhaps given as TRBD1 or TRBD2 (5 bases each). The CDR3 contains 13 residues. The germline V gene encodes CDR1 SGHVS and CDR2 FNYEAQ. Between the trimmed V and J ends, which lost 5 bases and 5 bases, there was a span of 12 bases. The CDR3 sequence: CASSPGTWETQYF. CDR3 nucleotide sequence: TGTGCCAGCAGCCCTGGGACCTGGGAGACCCAGTACTTC. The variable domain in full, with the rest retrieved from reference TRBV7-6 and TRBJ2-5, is GAGVSQSPRYKVTKRGQDVALRCDPISGHVSLYWYRQALGQGPEFLTYFNYEAQQDKSGLPNDRFSAERPEGSISTLTIQRTEQRDSAMYRCASSPGTWETQYFGPGTRLLVL.

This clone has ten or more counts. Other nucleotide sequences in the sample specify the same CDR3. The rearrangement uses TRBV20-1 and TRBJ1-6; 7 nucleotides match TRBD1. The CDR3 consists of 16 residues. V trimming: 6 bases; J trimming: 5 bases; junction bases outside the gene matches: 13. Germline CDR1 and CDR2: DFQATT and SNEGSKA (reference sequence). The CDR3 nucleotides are TGCAGTGCCAAGGGCGTAAGAGGGGGCCATAATTCACCCCTCCACTTT. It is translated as CSAKGVRGGHNSPLHF.

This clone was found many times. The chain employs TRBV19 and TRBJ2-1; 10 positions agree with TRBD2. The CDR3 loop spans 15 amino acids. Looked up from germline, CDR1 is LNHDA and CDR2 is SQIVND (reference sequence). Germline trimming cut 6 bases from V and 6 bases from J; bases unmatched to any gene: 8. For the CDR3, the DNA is TGTGCCAGTAGGGTACTAGCGGGAAGGGGCAATGAGCAGTTCTTC. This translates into CASRVLAGRGNEQFF.

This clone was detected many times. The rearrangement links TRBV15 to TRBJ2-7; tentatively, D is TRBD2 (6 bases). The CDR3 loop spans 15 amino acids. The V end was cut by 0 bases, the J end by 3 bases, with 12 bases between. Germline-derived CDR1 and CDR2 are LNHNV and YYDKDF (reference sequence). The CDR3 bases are TGTGCCACCAGCAGAGATCGGGGGATAGGCTACGAGCAGTACTTC. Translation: CATSRDRGIGYEQYF.